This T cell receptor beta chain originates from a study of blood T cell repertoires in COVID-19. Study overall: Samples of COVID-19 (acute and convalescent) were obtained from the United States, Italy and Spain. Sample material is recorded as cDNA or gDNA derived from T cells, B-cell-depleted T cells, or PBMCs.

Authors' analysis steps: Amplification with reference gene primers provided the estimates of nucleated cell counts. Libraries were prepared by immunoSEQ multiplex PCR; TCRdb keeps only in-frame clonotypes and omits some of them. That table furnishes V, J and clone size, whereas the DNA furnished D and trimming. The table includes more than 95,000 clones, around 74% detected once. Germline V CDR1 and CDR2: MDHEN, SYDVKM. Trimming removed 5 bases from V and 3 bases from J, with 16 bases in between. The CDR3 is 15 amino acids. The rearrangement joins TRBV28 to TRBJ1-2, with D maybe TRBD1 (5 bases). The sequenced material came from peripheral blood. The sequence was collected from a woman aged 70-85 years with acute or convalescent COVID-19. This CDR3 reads CASSRRAGGDYGYTF. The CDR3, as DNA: TGTGCCAGCAGTAGAAGAGCGGGGGGGGACTATGGCTACACCTTC.